These 20 T cell receptor beta chains share one sample of origin, sequenced in a study of shared clonotypes between healthy human individuals. Using immunoSEQ multiplex PCR, the repertoire was profiled, and TCRdb retains in-frame clones only, with some absent. This sample has fewer than 500,000 clones, with about 79% found just once. Material: PBMCs. These receptors were obtained from a woman in her thirties or forties in good health. Some clones in this sample may be carry-over from other donors' samples.

The table lists this clone with a count of one. This chain uses TRBV4-3 with TRBJ2-2; the D is unclear. Per germline, CDR1 LGHNA and CDR2 YSLEER. Trimming took 3 bases from V and 5 from J, leaving 19 bases between them. CDR3 size: 17 residues. DNA for the CDR3: TGCGCCAGCAGCCAGATCCTTTCGGTTTCTTTGACCGGGGAGCTGTTTTTT. Protein sequence: CASSQILSVSLTGELFF.

V and J are TRBV4-1 and TRBJ2-1; TRBD1 or TRBD2 may be the D gene (5 bases each). Trimming stripped 4 bases from V and 2 bases from J, with 12 bases between. The CDR3 length is 15 residues. The germline V gene encodes CDR1 MGHRA and CDR2 YSYEKL. CDR3 loop: CASSPWMGAYNEQFF. The CDR3, as DNA: TGCGCCAGCAGCCCCTGGATGGGGGCCTACAATGAGCAGTTCTTC.

The V and J genes are TRBV6-6 and TRBJ2-2; D is uncertain. Per the germline V gene, CDR1 is MNHNY and CDR2 is SVGAGI (reference sequence). V lost 8 bases to trimming and J lost 0 bases, with 13 bases between them. The CDR3 covers 15 residues. The CDR3 region has the DNA TGTGCCAGCGGCGAAGGCCCCCCGAACACCGGGGAGCTGTTTTTT. As protein: CASGEGPPNTGELFF.

The chain is built from TRBV7-9 and TRBJ2-7; D remains unclear. Germline-derived CDR1 and CDR2 are SEHNR and FQNEAQ (reference sequence). The V and J ends lost 1 base and 5 bases respectively, with 21 bases between them. There are 17 residues in the CDR3. The CDR3 sequence is CASSLGFRGPISDEQYF. The CDR3 nucleotides read TGTGCCAGCAGCTTAGGGTTCAGAGGCCCCATCTCTGACGAGCAGTACTTC. Full variable domain (remainder filled in from reference TRBV7-9 and TRBJ2-7): DTGVSQNPRHKITKRGQNVTFRCDPISEHNRLYWYRQTLGQGPEFLTYFQNEAQLEKSRLLSDRFSAERPKGSFSTLEIQRTEQGDSAMYLCASSLGFRGPISDEQYFGPGTRLTVT.

This sequence joins TRBV10-3 and TRBJ2-5; no clear D. Trimming took 3 bases from V and 2 from J, leaving 7 bases between them. This CDR3 is 13 amino acids long. CDR1 and CDR2 from the germline V gene are ENHRY and SYGVKD. In DNA form, the CDR3 reads TGTGCCATCAGTGATAAAAGACAAGAGACCCAGTACTTC. Encoded protein: CAISDKRQETQYF.

The CDR3 reads CASSLETLDEQFF. The CDR3 coding sequence is TGTGCCAGCAGCTTGGAGACATTGGATGAGCAGTTCTTC. V is TRBV5-4 and J is TRBJ2-1; the D is unclear. Germline V gives CDR1 SGHNT, CDR2 YYREEE (reference sequence). Trimming pared 0 bases from V and 8 bases from J, leaving 9 bases between. CDR3 length: 13 amino acids.

This sequence joins TRBV10-3 and TRBJ2-2, with no clear D. Trimming removed 10 bases from V and 3 bases from J, with 6 bases in between. CDR3 length: 11 amino acids. Germline V lookup: CDR1 ENHRY, CDR2 SYGVKD. This CDR3 is CATRDTGELFF. DNA for the CDR3: TGTGCCACCCGGGACACCGGGGAGCTGTTTTTT.

In regard to this clone: Other DNA sequences from this sample encode an identical CDR3 as well. This chain connects TRBV11-2 to TRBJ2-3; D remains unclear. CDR3 length equals 12 residues. V was pared by 5 bases and J by 2 bases, with 5 bases between. Germline CDR1 SGHAT, CDR2 FQNNGV. CDR3 sequence reads: CASSPSTDTQYF. CDR3 nucleotide sequence: TGTGCCAGCAGCCCCTCCACAGATACGCAGTATTTT.

The rearrangement uses TRBV30 and TRBJ2-3; TRBD1 or TRBD2 may be the D gene (5 bases each). The CDR3 loop spans 14 amino acids. Trimming cost V 0 bases and J 0 bases, with 7 bases left between them. Germline CDR1 is GTSNPN and CDR2 is SVGIG (reference sequence). The CDR3 protein is CAWSVGDSTDTQYF. CDR3 DNA sequence: TGTGCCTGGAGTGTAGGGGACAGCACAGATACGCAGTATTTT. Full variable domain (remainder filled in from reference TRBV30 and TRBJ2-3): SQTIHQWPATLVQPVGSPLSLECTVEGTSNPNLYWYRQAAGRGLQLLFYSVGIGQISSEVPQNLSASRPQDRQFILSSKKLLLSDSGFYLCAWSVGDSTDTQYFGPGTRLTVL.

The chain links TRBV27 to TRBJ2-5, with a tentative D call TRBD1 (6 bases). CDR1 is MNHEY, CDR2 SMNVEV, per germline (reference sequence). V gave up 7 bases and J gave up 2 bases, with 17 bases separating them. CDR3 size: 15 residues. The CDR3 sequence is CASTPSPGQQETQYF. The CDR3 nucleotides are TGTGCCAGCACCCCGTCTCCGGGACAACAAGAGACCCAGTACTTC.

This clone was detected only once. The chain links TRBV7-6 to TRBJ1-1; D is possibly TRBD1 (6 bases). CDR1 is SGHVS and CDR2 is FNYEAQ in the germline V gene. The CDR3 has 14 amino acids. V dropped 4 bases and J dropped 4 bases, with 13 bases sitting between them. The CDR3 here is CASSSTGTPTEAFF. The CDR3 nucleotides are TGTGCCAGCAGCTCCACAGGGACGCCCACTGAAGCTTTCTTT.

This clone was found once. DNA for the CDR3: TGTGCCAGCAGCGTAGGGACTAGCGGATTGGCCTACGAGCAGTACTTC. Its protein is CASSVGTSGLAYEQYF. This rearrangement joins TRBV9 to TRBJ2-7; 10 positions match TRBD2. J was trimmed by 2 bases and V by 0 bases; bases with no gene match: 5. Germline V gene data show CDR1 as SGDLS and CDR2 as YYNGEE. This CDR3 has 16 residues. Looking up the rest from reference TRBV9 and TRBJ2-7 gives the full variable domain: DSGVTQTPKHLITATGQRVTLRCSPRSGDLSVYWYQQSLDQGLQFLIQYYNGEERAKGNILERFSAQQFPDLHSELNLSSLELGDSALYFCASSVGTSGLAYEQYFGPGTRLTVT.

This clone showed up just once. The chain has TRBV7-9 and TRBJ1-6, with D possibly TRBD1 on 5 matching bases. Trimming cost V 9 bases and J 7 bases, with 10 bases left between them. The CDR3 extends over 12 amino acids. Germline V CDR1 and CDR2: SEHNR, FQNEAQ (reference sequence). The CDR3 DNA is TGTGCCAGTAGCAGGGCAAATTCACCCCTCCACTTT. Its translation: CASSRANSPLHF.

This chain uses TRBV7-2 with TRBJ1-1; no reliable D call. Germline V gene lookup returns CDR1 SGHTA and CDR2 FQGNSA. Deletions cut 5 bases from V and 0 bases from J, with 16 bases between. The CDR3 covers 16 residues. DNA for the CDR3: TGTGCCAGCAGCCGCCGAAGGGAGGCAATGAACACTGAAGCTTTCTTT. Translated, it gives CASSRRREAMNTEAFF.

The chain employs TRBV7-2 and TRBJ2-2; D possibly matches TRBD1 or TRBD2 (5 bases each). V gave up 7 bases and J gave up 7 bases, with 19 bases separating them. Germline V lookup: CDR1 SGHTA, CDR2 FQGNSA. This CDR3 has 15 amino acids. CDR3 loop: CASTLRARDGGELFF. The CDR3 region has the DNA TGTGCCAGCACCCTCAGGGCCCGGGATGGCGGGGAGCTGTTTTTT.

The chain recombines TRBV6-5 with TRBJ2-7, with D unresolved. This CDR3 spans 12 amino acids. The germline CDR1 and CDR2 sequences are MNHEY and SVGAGI. V lost 4 bases and J 0 bases, leaving 4 bases between the germline ends. CDR3 nucleotide sequence: TGTGCCAGCAGTTCCCACTCCTACGAGCAGTACTTC. This codes for CASSSHSYEQYF.

This chain joins TRBV7-9 and TRBJ2-5, with 8 bases fitting TRBD1. From germline, CDR1 is SEHNR and CDR2 FQNEAQ (reference sequence). Losses at the gene ends were 5 bases for V and 5 bases for J; bases not matched to a gene: 10. CDR3 length: 15 amino acids. As DNA, the CDR3 is TGTGCCAGCAGCACGCAGGGGGCGCGAGGGGAGACCCAGTACTTC. Translation: CASSTQGARGETQYF.

This clone has a count of ten or more. The chain combines TRBV19 with TRBJ1-1; possibly TRBD1 for D (6 bases). Germline V gene data show CDR1 as LNHDA and CDR2 as SQIVND (reference sequence). CDR3 length: 16 residues. Trimming removed 4 bases from V and 1 base from J, with 16 bases in between. The CDR3 spells CASSTLSRGWNTEAFF. DNA for the CDR3: TGTGCCAGTAGTACCCTCTCCAGGGGCTGGAACACTGAAGCTTTCTTT.

The chain uses TRBV9 and TRBJ2-4; TRBD2 matches 11 bases. From germline, CDR1 is SGDLS and CDR2 YYNGEE. The CDR3 has 17 residues. Trimming at V came to 3 bases and at J to 4 bases, leaving 9 bases not matched to a gene. The CDR3 DNA is TGTGCCAGCAGCGCCCGAGATGGGACTAGCGGTAAAAACATTCAGTACTTC. As protein: CASSARDGTSGKNIQYF.

This chain uses TRBV2 with TRBJ2-1, with 7 nucleotides matching TRBD2. This CDR3 is built from 15 residues. V lost 4 bases to trimming and J lost 4 bases; unmatched junction nucleotides: 7. Germline CDR1 SNHLY, CDR2 FYNNEI. In DNA form, the CDR3 reads TGTGCCAGCAGTGTCGCGGGAGTGTCGTACAATGAGCAGTTCTTC. This sequence encodes CASSVAGVSYNEQFF.